A selection of T cell receptor beta chains follows, all from one sample in a study of shared clonotypes between healthy human individuals. Measured with immunoSEQ multiplex PCR; TCRdb has only the in-frame clones, and not every one. The sample holds 900,000 to 1,200,000 clones, approximately 80% seen once. Input material: memory CD4+ T cells from PBMCs. The receptors here all came from a man in his late teens or twenties in good health. Some clones in this sample may be carry-over from other donors' samples. Both conserved end residues are part of each CDR3. The order of the fields is D gene, CDR3 length, J gene, V gene, clone size, CDR3 DNA, CDR3 protein. The D gene is left open where the match is weak. Clone size is given for some rows only: seen once, a few or many times, or a class if the clone is expanded.

>NA|13|TRBJ2-5|TRBV7-2|few
TGTGCCAGCAGCTTAGGGGGACGGAGAAGCCAGTACTTC
CASSLGGRRSQYF
>TRBD2|15|TRBJ2-7|TRBV5-4|NA
TGTGCCAGCAGCTTGGATTATGCCATGGGGGGGAAGCAGTACTTC
CASSLDYAMGGKQYF
>NA|17|TRBJ2-3|TRBV11-1|many
TGTGCCAGCAGAGGATTGCAAGCGGGCCCAAGGACAGATACGCAGTATTTT
CASRGLQAGPRTDTQYF
>TRBD1|15|TRBJ1-2|TRBV28|once
TGTGCCAGCAGTTCGGAGGGACAGGGGGCCCATGGCTACACCTTC
CASSSEGQGAHGYTF
>TRBD1|13|TRBJ2-1|TRBV11-1|NA
TGTGCCAGCAGCGCGGACAGGGGTGATGAGCAGTTCTTC
CASSADRGDEQFF
>TRBD2|14|TRBJ2-1|TRBV2|once
TGTGCCAGCAAAGAAGGGAGGGCCAACAATGAGCAGTTCTTC
CASKEGRANNEQFF
>TRBD1|15|TRBJ1-2|TRBV6-1|NA
TGTGCCAGCAGTGAATGGGGACAGCGAGGGGGTGGCTACACCTTC
CASSEWGQRGGGYTF
>NA|12|TRBJ1-2|TRBV7-9|NA
TGTGCCAGCAGCTTAGTGGCAGGGGGCTACACCTTC
CASSLVAGGYTF
>NA|15|TRBJ1-4|TRBV6-5|NA
TGTGCCAGCAGTTCCCAGGGGTCGGGTAATGAAAAACTGTTTTTT
CASSSQGSGNEKLFF
>TRBD2|15|TRBJ2-5|TRBV5-1|once
TGCGCCAGCAGCCGGGGGGGAGAGTACCAAGAGACCCAGTACTTC
CASSRGGEYQETQYF
>NA|14|TRBJ1-1|TRBV9|once
TGTGCCAGCAGCGTATCAGCTATGAACACTGAAGCTTTCTTT
CASSVSAMNTEAFF
>NA|16|TRBJ2-3|TRBV2|many
TGTGCCAGCAGTCTAGGACCTGCGTTCATGACAGATACGCAGTATTTT
CASSLGPAFMTDTQYF
>TRBD1|15|TRBJ1-2|TRBV18|NA
TGTGCCAGCTCACCGGGACAGGAAGCTTCAGATGGCTACACCTTC
CASSPGQEASDGYTF
>NA|12|TRBJ2-7|TRBV7-9|many
TGTGCCAGCAGCTTAGAGGGGGTCGAGCAGTACTTC
CASSLEGVEQYF
>NA|14|TRBJ1-2|TRBV14|NA
TGTGCCAGCAGCCGAGGGAGGATAGGCTATGGCTACACCTTC
CASSRGRIGYGYTF
>NA|14|TRBJ2-7|TRBV5-8|NA
TGTGCCAGCAGCTTGGCTCACGGTGCCTACGAGCAGTACTTC
CASSLAHGAYEQYF
>TRBD1|15|TRBJ2-7|TRBV9|NA
TGTGCCAGCAGCGCCGGGACAGGGGAATTTTACGAGCAGTACTTC
CASSAGTGEFYEQYF
>NA|15|TRBJ1-1|TRBV5-6|NA
TGTGCCAGCAGCCCAACCACACCTATGTACACTGAAGCTTTCTTT
CASSPTTPMYTEAFF
>NA|14|TRBJ2-7|TRBV9|NA
TGTGCCAGCAGTACGGGTCCCAGCTCCTACGAGCAGTACTTC
CASSTGPSSYEQYF
>NA|15|TRBJ1-5|TRBV6-1|NA
TGTGCCCATGGATCGGGGCGGAGAAGCAATCAGCCCCAGCATTTT
CAHGSGRRSNQPQHF